A selection of T cell receptor beta chains follows, all from one sample in a study of a mutant IDH1 vaccine in newly diagnosed glioma. For these TCRs, the target antigens are not known. Assay: immunoSEQ multiplex PCR; the TCRdb copy retains only in-frame clones and omits some. The sample shows around 40,000 clones, 84% of them seen only once. Here the sequenced sample was PBMCs, taken from a glioma patient whose treatment included an IDH1 peptide vaccine. These receptors all come from a man aged 35-49 years with glioma. Both conserved end residues are part of each CDR3. Each record gives: D gene, V gene, clone size, J gene, CDR3 protein, CDR3 DNA. A D gene is named only where the DNA matches it firmly. Clone sizes are given selectively: once, few, many, or a class where the clone is expanded.

>TRBD1|TRBV18|.|TRBJ2-5
CASSPRTGGLETQYF
TGTGCCAGCTCACCAAGGACAGGCGGACTAGAGACCCAGTACTTC
>.|TRBV7-6|once|TRBJ2-3
CASSLNTGSTDTQYF
TGTGCCAGCAGCTTAAATACAGGATCGACAGATACGCAGTATTTT
>.|TRBV19|.|TRBJ1-1
CASKGGLDTEAFF
TGTGCCAGTAAAGGGGGGCTGGACACTGAAGCTTTCTTT
>.|TRBV7-9|.|TRBJ2-7
CASSTRESYEQYF
TGTGCCAGCAGCACCAGGGAGTCCTACGAGCAGTACTTC
>TRBD1|TRBV7-6|.|TRBJ1-5
CASSQGQGGVTQHF
TGTGCCAGCAGCCAGGGACAGGGCGGTGTTACCCAGCATTTT
>.|TRBV7-6|.|TRBJ2-7
CAVRQESSYEQYF
TGTGCCGTCCGACAGGAGAGCTCCTACGAGCAGTACTTC
>.|TRBV5-1|.|TRBJ2-2
CASRSGGNTGELFF
TGCGCCAGCAGATCTGGGGGGAACACCGGGGAGCTGTTTTTT
>.|TRBV19|.|TRBJ1-5
CASRGAGQGNQPQHF
TGTGCCAGTAGGGGGGCAGGTCAAGGCAATCAGCCCCAGCATTTT
>.|TRBV25-1|.|TRBJ1-3
CASSDPGREPNTIYF
TGTGCCAGCAGTGATCCGGGCAGGGAGCCAAACACCATATATTTT
>.|TRBV9|.|TRBJ2-2
CASSPVTPSTGELFF
TGTGCCAGCAGCCCTGTAACGCCGAGCACCGGGGAGCTGTTTTTT
>TRBD1|TRBV9|once|TRBJ2-7
CASSVGQGDYYEQYF
TGTGCCAGCAGCGTGGGACAGGGGGATTACTACGAGCAGTACTTC
>TRBD1|TRBV5-6|.|TRBJ2-7
CASRSGTGGVASRYEQYF
TGTGCCAGCAGGTCGGGGACAGGTGGAGTAGCATCCCGCTACGAGCAGTACTTC
>.|TRBV4-3|.|TRBJ2-6
CASSQDGSGAGANVLTF
TGCGCCAGCAGCCAAGATGGGTCAGGGGCTGGGGCCAACGTCCTGACTTTC
>.|TRBV10-3|.|TRBJ1-1
CAISERGESTEAFF
TGTGCCATCAGTGAGAGAGGGGAGAGCACTGAAGCTTTCTTT
>.|TRBV27|.|TRBJ2-3
CASSSTSTDTQYF
TGTGCCAGCAGTTCTACTAGCACAGATACGCAGTATTTT
>TRBD1|TRBV10-3|.|TRBJ1-2
CAISVGGDRGGYTF
TGTGCCATCAGTGTGGGGGGAGACAGGGGAGGCTACACCTTC
>TRBD1|TRBV7-2|.|TRBJ1-5
CASSLDRGTSNQPQHF
TGTGCCAGCAGCCTGGACAGGGGAACTAGCAATCAGCCCCAGCATTTT
>.|TRBV5-8|.|TRBJ1-3
CASSTAPGNTIYF
TGTGCCAGCAGCACGGCTCCTGGAAACACCATATATTTT
>TRBD1|TRBV19|.|TRBJ1-2
CASSPGTGGGYGYTF
TGTGCCAGTAGTCCTGGGACAGGCGGCGGTTATGGCTACACCTTC
>TRBD1|TRBV19|.|TRBJ2-6
CASSIRDREDSGANVLTF
TGTGCCAGTAGTATCAGGGACAGGGAAGACTCTGGGGCCAACGTCCTGACTTTC
>.|TRBV11-2|.|TRBJ2-3
CASSSDFFGDTQYF
TGTGCCAGCAGCTCCGACTTTTTCGGAGATACGCAGTATTTT
>TRBD1|TRBV18|.|TRBJ1-1
CASSPDRGLWTEAFF
TGTGCCAGCTCACCGGACAGGGGGCTTTGGACTGAAGCTTTCTTT
>.|TRBV7-3|.|TRBJ1-5
CASSLTGDKYQPQHF
TGTGCCAGCAGCTTAACGGGGGACAAATATCAGCCCCAGCATTTT
>.|TRBV4-2|.|TRBJ2-6
CASSATRPSVLTF
TGTGCCAGCAGTGCAACCCGCCCTTCCGTCCTGACTTTC
>.|TRBV7-9|few|TRBJ1-5
CASSLEMNQPQHF
TGTGCCAGCAGCCTAGAGATGAATCAGCCCCAGCATTTT
>.|TRBV7-3|.|TRBJ1-5
CASSLQVNQPQHF
TGTGCCAGCAGCTTACAGGTCAATCAGCCCCAGCATTTT
>TRBD1|TRBV5-1|.|TRBJ2-7
CASSLVTGGYEQYF
TGCGCCAGCAGCTTGGTAACAGGGGGCTACGAGCAGTACTTC
>TRBD2|TRBV5-4|.|TRBJ2-1
CASSRLGAGGSYNEQFF
TGTGCCAGCAGCCGACTTGGAGCGGGAGGATCCTACAATGAGCAGTTCTTC
>TRBD1|TRBV30|few|TRBJ1-2
CAGSPQGSNYGYTF
TGTGCCGGATCACCACAGGGGTCCAACTATGGCTACACCTTC
>.|TRBV7-9|once|TRBJ1-1
CASTQDTEAFF
TGTGCCAGCACACAGGACACTGAAGCTTTCTTT